Presented here are 27 T cell receptor beta chains from one specimen sequenced in a study of cytomegalovirus exposure and HLA in healthy donors. 60 Vbeta and 13 Jbeta primers were used in PCR. Measured with immunoSEQ multiplex PCR; TCRdb has only the in-frame clones, and not every one. This sample yields about 140,000 clones, of which roughly four fifths are seen a single time; around 1.5% belongs to the top ten. Material: PBMCs. The receptors stem from a young man in good health and CMV-seropositive.

This chain links TRBV27 with TRBJ2-3, with D possibly TRBD1 on 5 matching bases. CDR1 is MNHEY, CDR2 SMNVEV, per germline (reference sequence). This CDR3 has 15 amino acids. The V end lost 5 bases, the J end lost 1 base, and 13 bases lay between the germline ends. CDR3 coding DNA: TGTGCCAGCAGTGGGGTGGCGACAGGCACAGATACGCAGTATTTT. It translates to CASSGVATGTDTQYF.

V usage is TRBV28 and J usage is TRBJ1-5; tentative D call: TRBD1 (5 bases). The CDR3 spans 15 residues. CDR1 and CDR2 (germline): MDHEN, SYDVKM. The CDR3 sequence is CFCGDRGHSNQPQHF. CDR3 nucleotide sequence: TGTTTCTGTGGGGATAGGGGCCATAGCAATCAGCCCCAGCATTTT.

The CDR3 DNA reads TGTGCCAGCAGTGAGGGACTAGCGGGGGTGGAGCAGTACTTC. Translated: CASSEGLAGVEQYF. The chain recombines TRBV2 with TRBJ2-7, with 14 bases lining up with TRBD2. Germline CDR1 SNHLY, CDR2 FYNNEI. The CDR3 runs 14 residues. V shed 3 bases, J shed 7 bases, and the junction held 2 bases outside the gene matches.

The table lists this clone with a count of one. The gene calls are TRBV28 and TRBJ1-1; tentatively, D is TRBD1 (5 bases). V lost 2 bases and J 4 bases, leaving 14 bases between the germline ends. Germline V gene lookup returns CDR1 MDHEN and CDR2 SYDVKM. This CDR3 has 15 residues. The CDR3 bases are TGTGCCAGCAGTTTAGGGGGGACCGCAGGCACTGAAGCTTTCTTT. It encodes CASSLGGTAGTEAFF.

The chain has TRBV7-9 and TRBJ1-1; D ambiguous. The V gene lost 0 bases and the J gene lost 0 bases, with 8 bases spanning the gap. The CDR3 spans 15 residues. The germline gives CDR1 SEHNR, CDR2 FQNEAQ (reference sequence). The CDR3 nucleotides read TGTGCCAGCAGCTTAGCAATAGCAATGAACACTGAAGCTTTCTTT. Its translation: CASSLAIAMNTEAFF.

V gene TRBV6-5 combines with J gene TRBJ2-7; the match to TRBD1 covers 7 bases. Per the germline V gene, CDR1 is MNHEY and CDR2 is SVGAGI. This CDR3 spans 15 amino acids. J lost 1 base, V lost 3 bases, and 6 bases had no gene match. In nucleotides, the CDR3 is TGTGCCAGCAGTTATCGGAGGACAGGATCCTACGAGCAGTACTTC. Its protein is CASSYRRTGSYEQYF.

This clone came up once. V usage is TRBV19 and J usage is TRBJ2-2; D is ambiguous. The CDR3 is made up of 13 amino acids. The V gene's germline CDR1 is LNHDA and CDR2 SQIVND (reference sequence). Trimming stripped 7 bases from V and 6 bases from J, with 12 bases between. Here the CDR3 DNA reads TGTGCCAGTACCCGACAACTGGCCGGGGAGCTGTTTTTT. This gives the protein CASTRQLAGELFF.

In DNA, the CDR3 is TGTGCCAGCAGCTTGGAAGGGGGTGGTTACGAGCAGTACTTC. Protein product: CASSLEGGGYEQYF. The chain is built from TRBV5-6 and TRBJ2-7; possibly TRBD1 for D (6 bases). The CDR3 runs 14 residues. Germline V gives CDR1 SGHDT, CDR2 YYEEEE. V was clipped by 0 bases and J by 4 bases, with 11 bases between them.

This clone has more than one count but fewer than ten. This chain connects TRBV4-2 to TRBJ1-4; D may be TRBD1 (5 bases). Trimming removed 1 base from V and 8 bases from J, with 14 bases in between. Germline lookup yields CDR1 LGHNA and CDR2 YNFKEQ. The CDR3 is made up of 15 amino acids. In DNA form, the CDR3 reads TGTGCCAGCAGCCAAGGCCTGGGGGGAGACGAAAAACTGTTTTTT. Protein: CASSQGLGGDEKLFF.

The chain uses TRBV5-1 and TRBJ2-5, with 10 bases fitting TRBD2. The germline V gene encodes CDR1 SGHRS and CDR2 YFSETQ. The ends lost 2 bases at V and 6 bases at J; junction bases unmatched: 7. CDR3 size: 15 residues. This CDR3 reads CASSFGQREGKTQYF. CDR3 in DNA: TGCGCCAGCAGCTTCGGGCAGCGGGAGGGGAAGACCCAGTACTTC.

This clone was detected only once. V is TRBV7-3 and J is TRBJ2-3, with TRBD1 as a possible D gene (6 bases). The CDR3 is made up of 16 amino acids. Germline V gene data show CDR1 as SGHTA and CDR2 as FQGTGA. V lost 5 bases, J lost 2 bases, and 17 bases lay in between. CDR3 amino acids: CASSPSRGAVTDTQYF. Here the CDR3 DNA reads TGTGCCAGCAGCCCCTCCAGGGGAGCGGTCACAGATACGCAGTATTTT.

The sample holds a few counts of this clone. V usage is TRBV7-2 and J usage is TRBJ1-1; 7 bases align to TRBD1. Trimming at V came to 3 bases and at J to 3 bases, leaving 1 base not matched to a gene. CDR3 length: 13 amino acids. Germline loops: CDR1 SGHTA, CDR2 FQGNSA. The CDR3 is CASSFTGDTEAFF. The CDR3, as DNA: TGTGCCAGCAGCTTTACAGGGGACACTGAAGCTTTCTTT.

This rearrangement joins TRBV2 to TRBJ1-1; TRBD1 matches 9 bases. Unmatched junction bases numbered 7, after V lost 4 bases and J lost 7 bases. Germline lookup yields CDR1 SNHLY and CDR2 FYNNEI. This CDR3 is built from 14 residues. CDR3 protein: CASSVIDRGSEAFF. Written as DNA, the CDR3 is TGTGCCAGCAGTGTTATCGACAGGGGGAGTGAAGCTTTCTTT.

The chain couples TRBV2 to TRBJ2-7; TRBD1 is a possible D gene (6 bases). This CDR3 has 13 residues. V was clipped by 6 bases and J by 4 bases, with 13 bases between them. Germline assignment: CDR1 SNHLY and CDR2 FYNNEI. The CDR3 region has the DNA TGTGCCAGCAGACAAGCGAGGGGGTACGAGCAGTACTTC. It specifies CASRQARGYEQYF.

The J gene is TRBJ2-1, the V gene TRBV13; D call uncertain. Germline V gene lookup returns CDR1 PRHDT and CDR2 FYEKMQ (reference sequence). This CDR3 spans 18 amino acids. V lost 5 bases and J lost 0, with 20 bases in between. CDR3 sequence (DNA): TGTGCCAGCAGCCCTCCCTTCGCTGAATCACACTCCTACAATGAGCAGTTCTTC. Translation gives CASSPPFAESHSYNEQFF.

This chain uses TRBV19 with TRBJ1-4; TRBD1 might be the D (5 bases). This CDR3 region has 15 residues. CDR1 and CDR2 (germline): LNHDA, SQIVND (reference sequence). V was clipped by 2 bases and J by 5 bases, with 12 bases between them. The CDR3 DNA sequence: TGTGCCAGTAGTATAATGGCAGGGTTGAATGAAAAACTGTTTTTT. It codes for CASSIMAGLNEKLFF.

This clone was observed a few times. This chain links TRBV12-2 with TRBJ2-2; the D call of TRBD2 is as the table states it, not checked on the DNA. TRBV12-2 is a pseudogene locus. CDR3 length: 18 residues. The CDR3 is CASRLSPGLAGNTGELFF. The DNA for the CDR3 is TGTGCAAGTCGCTTATCCCCCGGACTAGCGGGGAACACCGGGGAGCTGTTTTTT.

The rearrangement links TRBV5-1 to TRBJ2-1, with 10 bases identical to TRBD2. This CDR3 comprises 15 residues. V shed 3 bases, J shed 7 bases, and the junction held 7 bases outside the gene matches. CDR1 is SGHRS, CDR2 YFSETQ, per germline. CDR3: CASSSLAGVDNEQFF. CDR3 in DNA: TGCGCCAGCAGCTCCCTAGCGGGAGTGGATAATGAGCAGTTCTTC.

Only one count was recorded for this clone. This chain joins TRBV4-2 and TRBJ2-7; the match to TRBD1 covers 8 bases. The CDR3 sequence is 17 residues long. CDR1 and CDR2 from the germline V gene are LGHNA and YNFKEQ. The J segment lost 1 base and the V segment lost 1 base, leaving 9 bases of the junction unmatched. Here the CDR3 DNA reads TGTGCCAGCAGCCAAGTTTCAGGGGGCTTTACTTCCTACGAGCAGTACTTC. This gives the protein CASSQVSGGFTSYEQYF.

The sample holds one count of this clone. The V and J genes are TRBV6-1 and TRBJ2-5, with 7 bases lining up with TRBD1. V lost 6 bases to trimming and J lost 2 bases; unmatched junction nucleotides: 9. From germline, CDR1 is MNHNS and CDR2 SASEGT. This CDR3 comprises 15 residues. The CDR3 protein is CASSPTGTAQETQYF. The CDR3 nucleotides are TGTGCCAGCAGCCCAACCGGGACAGCACAAGAGACCCAGTACTTC.

V usage is TRBV11-2 and J usage is TRBJ1-1; 9 nucleotides match TRBD1. Germline V gene lookup returns CDR1 SGHAT and CDR2 FQNNGV. CDR3 length: 14 amino acids. Trimming took 6 bases from V and 6 from J; bases not matched to a gene: 8. The CDR3 here is CASSTGTGRPEAFF. DNA for the CDR3: TGTGCCAGCAGTACCGGGACAGGGAGGCCTGAAGCTTTCTTT.

A single count supports this clone. The chain recombines TRBV11-3 with TRBJ2-7; 8 bases map to TRBD2. Germline CDR1 is SGHNT and CDR2 is YENEEA. The ends lost 1 base at V and 4 bases at J; junction bases unmatched: 3. The CDR3 spans 14 residues. CDR3 loop: CASSLGPSGYEQYF. In DNA form, the CDR3 reads TGTGCCAGCAGCTTAGGTCCTAGCGGGTACGAGCAGTACTTC.

The chain recombines TRBV9 with TRBJ1-1; no clear D. This CDR3 comprises 14 residues. Germline CDR1 is SGDLS and CDR2 is YYNGEE. V dropped 2 bases and J dropped 3 bases, with 11 bases sitting between them. This CDR3 is CASSVGELDTEAFF. The CDR3 bases are TGTGCCAGCAGCGTCGGGGAATTGGACACTGAAGCTTTCTTT.

The chain uses TRBV5-1 and TRBJ2-1; perhaps TRBD1 as D (5 bases). Trimming cost V 0 bases and J 4 bases, with 14 bases left between them. The CDR3 totals 16 residues. The germline V gene encodes CDR1 SGHRS and CDR2 YFSETQ. CDR3 bases: TGCGCCAGCAGCTTGGGACAGCAAGACGGTTACAATGAGCAGTTCTTC. This codes for CASSLGQQDGYNEQFF. Filled out from reference TRBV5-1 and TRBJ2-1, the complete variable domain reads KAGVTQTPRYLIKTRGQQVTLSCSPISGHRSVSWYQQTPGQGLQFLFEYFSETQRNKGNFPGRFSGRQFSNSRSEMNVSTLELGDSALYLCASSLGQQDGYNEQFFGPGTRLTVL.

V usage is TRBV6-5 and J usage is TRBJ2-7, with 10 bases aligning to TRBD2. Germline V lookup: CDR1 MNHEY, CDR2 SVGAGI. The J segment lost 5 bases and the V segment lost 6 bases, leaving 10 bases of the junction unmatched. This CDR3 spans 15 amino acids. The CDR3, as DNA: TGTGCCAGCAGCACCCAGCGGGGGGGCCACGACGAGCAGTACTTC. Amino acids: CASSTQRGGHDEQYF.

The genes are TRBV18 and TRBJ1-2, with D unclear. The length of the CDR3 is 15 residues. In germline, CDR1 is KGHSH, CDR2 LQKENI. The germline V and J ends were trimmed by 0 bases and 2 bases, with 10 bases remaining between them. The DNA for the CDR3 is TGTGCCAGCTCACCACCAGAGAACGGGAACTATGGCTACACCTTC. It is translated as CASSPPENGNYGYTF.

This clone has more than one count but fewer than ten. The V gene is TRBV7-8, the J gene TRBJ2-7; the D is unclear. Trimming removed 5 bases at V and 3 bases at J, with 11 bases between. The CDR3 length is 13 residues. In germline, CDR1 is SGHVS, CDR2 FQNEAQ. CDR3 sequence reads: CASSVTYFYEQYF. The DNA for the CDR3 is TGTGCCAGCAGCGTAACGTACTTCTACGAGCAGTACTTC. Full variable domain (remainder filled in from reference TRBV7-8 and TRBJ2-7): GAGVSQSPRYKVAKRGQDVALRCDPISGHVSLFWYQQALGQGPEFLTYFQNEAQLDKSGLPSDRFFAERPEGSVSTLKIQRTQQEDSAVYLCASSVTYFYEQYFGPGTRLTVT.